This T cell receptor beta chain was identified during a study of cytomegalovirus exposure and HLA in healthy donors. The primer mix had 60 Vbeta and 13 Jbeta primers. The assay was immunoSEQ multiplex PCR, and TCRdb's table has in-frame clones only and misses some. The sample lists approximately 280,000 clones, about nine tenths occurring once. Germline CDR1 is LNHDA and CDR2 is SQIVND (reference sequence). This CDR3 comprises 12 residues. V lost 4 bases, J lost 3 bases, and 4 bases lay in between. Study-wide results and limits: The study flagged roughly 160 TCR beta chains as cytomegalovirus-associated. More than 15,000 TCR beta sequences were associated with HLA alleles at 0.05 false discovery rate in a later analysis. Upon later analysis, HLA-associated TCR beta chains proved more clonally expanded than other, equally common chains.

Comments on this clone: Its antigen is unidentified.

Specimen: PBMCs. The V call is TRBV19, the J call TRBJ1-5; no clear D. This clonotype was obtained from a man aged 35-49 years in good health and CMV-seropositive. The CDR3 DNA follows: TGTGCCAGTAGTACCTACAATCAGCCCCAGCATTTT. Amino acid sequence: CASSTYNQPQHF.